This entry lists 22 T cell receptor beta chains sequenced from one sample in a study of blood T cell repertoires in COVID-19 (dated by TCRdb to the early 2020s). The library was prepared using the immunoSEQ multiplex PCR assay. As stored in TCRdb, this immuneACCESS dataset retains in-frame rearrangements with V and J assigned. A fraction of the clones does not appear; measured against another copy, unresolved V genes explain less than half of the discrepancy, and the remainder lacks a known reason. This sample holds 200,000 to 250,000 clones; around 85% were observed only once. The top ten constitute approximately 2.8% of the sample. Source material: PBMCs or T cells enriched from blood (not recorded which). The receptors here all came from a woman between 50 and 59 years old in a cohort exposed to, infected with or recovered from COVID-19 (not recorded which).

This chain uses TRBV5-4 with TRBJ2-7; TRBD1 matches at 9 bases. The CDR3 is 15 residues long. Germline V gene data show CDR1 as SGHNT and CDR2 as YYREEE (reference sequence). With V trimmed by 2 bases and J by 3 bases, 6 bases remained unmatched. Written as DNA, the CDR3 is TGTGCCAGCAGCTTCTATCCGGGACAGGGCTACGAGCAGTACTTC. Protein: CASSFYPGQGYEQYF. Drawing the rest from reference TRBV5-4 and TRBJ2-7, the complete variable domain is ETGVTQSPTHLIKTRGQQVTLRCSSQSGHNTVSWYQQALGQGPQFIFQYYREEENGRGNFPPRFSGLQFPNYSSELNVNALELDDSALYLCASSFYPGQGYEQYFGPGTRLTVT.

The CDR3 nucleotides are TGTGCCAGCAGTGCGCCCTCGGGGGGCGGGAACACTGAAGCTTTCTTT. Its protein is CASSAPSGGGNTEAFF. This sequence joins TRBV28 and TRBJ1-1, with D possibly TRBD1 on 6 matching bases. CDR3 length: 16 amino acids. The V gene lost 5 bases and the J gene lost 1 base, with 17 bases spanning the gap. Germline values: CDR1 MDHEN, CDR2 SYDVKM.

The genes are TRBV4-1 and TRBJ1-4, with 8 bases aligning to TRBD1. From germline, CDR1 is MGHRA and CDR2 YSYEKL. V gave up 0 bases and J gave up 7 bases; unmatched junction bases: 7. The CDR3 is 16 residues long. The CDR3 loop reads CASSQDRQGLSEKLFF. CDR3 coding DNA: TGCGCCAGCAGCCAAGATAGACAGGGGTTAAGTGAAAAACTGTTTTTT.

The chain employs TRBV5-4 and TRBJ2-5, with 9 positions matching TRBD2. The germline gives CDR1 SGHNT, CDR2 YYREEE (reference sequence). Trimming took 4 bases from V and 6 from J; bases not matched to a gene: 10. The CDR3 length is 15 residues. The chain's CDR3 is CASSDGGGALKTQYF. The CDR3 DNA sequence: TGTGCCAGCAGCGATGGCGGGGGGGCATTAAAGACCCAGTACTTC.

The genes are TRBV3-1 (or the pseudogene TRBV3-2) and TRBJ2-2; D is perhaps TRBD2 (6 bases). The V gene's germline CDR1 is LGHDT and CDR2 YNNKEL (reference sequence). This CDR3 has 16 amino acids. V lost 4 bases and J 6 bases, leaving 18 bases between the germline ends. In DNA form, the CDR3 reads TGTGCCAGCAGCCTGGCTCGGGGGTCAGTCTCCGGGGAGCTGTTTTTT. Its translation is CASSLARGSVSGELFF.

V and J are TRBV7-9 and TRBJ1-4; D is undetermined. The CDR3 covers 13 residues. CDR1 is SEHNR, CDR2 FQNEAQ, per germline (reference sequence). V was cut by 5 bases and J by 3 bases, with 7 bases left in between. CDR3: CASSRGPNEKLFF. CDR3 DNA: TGTGCCAGCAGCAGAGGGCCTAATGAAAAACTGTTTTTT. Combining the CDR3 with reference TRBV7-9 and TRBJ1-4 gives the whole variable domain DTGVSQNPRHKITKRGQNVTFRCDPISEHNRLYWYRQTLGQGPEFLTYFQNEAQLEKSRLLSDRFSAERPKGSFSTLEIQRTEQGDSAMYLCASSRGPNEKLFFGSGTQLSVL.

J is TRBJ2-3 and V is TRBV3-1 (or the pseudogene TRBV3-2), with 7 bases matching TRBD1. Germline-derived CDR1 and CDR2 are LGHDT and YNNKEL (reference sequence). J gave up 0 bases and V 7 bases, and 4 bases lay outside the gene matches. This CDR3 has 14 amino acids. The CDR3 sequence is CASTTGSSTDTQYF. CDR3 nucleotides: TGTGCCAGCACGACAGGGAGTAGCACAGATACGCAGTATTTT.

The chain combines TRBV6-5 with TRBJ1-1; no firm D call. The CDR3 totals 14 residues. V was shortened by 11 bases and J by 3 bases, with 19 bases between the two germline ends. Germline CDR1 and CDR2: MNHEY and SVGAGI. The CDR3 protein is CASERQNLHTEAFF. DNA for the CDR3: TGTGCCTCTGAGAGGCAAAATCTTCACACTGAAGCTTTCTTT.

The rearrangement uses TRBV29-1 and TRBJ1-5, with D perhaps TRBD1 (5 bases). The V gene's germline CDR1 is SQVTM and CDR2 ANQGSEA. Trimming stripped 4 bases from V and 5 bases from J, with 12 bases between. The CDR3 consists of 13 residues. The CDR3 region is CSVGSGWDQPQHF. In DNA, the CDR3 is TGCAGCGTTGGGTCAGGGTGGGATCAGCCCCAGCATTTT.

This clone appeared a few times. The gene calls are TRBV18 and TRBJ1-1; 12 bases align to TRBD1. J was trimmed by 1 base and V by 9 bases; bases with no gene match: 6. In germline, CDR1 is KGHSH, CDR2 LQKENI. The CDR3 loop spans 15 amino acids. The CDR3 is CASSGQGARNTEAFF. In DNA, the CDR3 is TGTGCCAGTTCGGGACAGGGGGCTAGGAACACTGAAGCTTTCTTT.

V and J are TRBV5-1 and TRBJ1-1; D unresolved. V lost 3 bases to trimming and J lost 1 base, with 13 bases between them. Germline CDR1 reads SGHRS; CDR2 reads YFSETQ. This CDR3 has 15 residues. The CDR3: CASSSRLDKNTEAFF. The CDR3 DNA follows: TGCGCCAGCAGCTCTAGACTAGACAAGAACACTGAAGCTTTCTTT.

The rearrangement links TRBV2 to TRBJ1-1; D might be TRBD1 (5 bases). In germline, CDR1 is SNHLY, CDR2 FYNNEI. Trimming pared 9 bases from V and 1 base from J, leaving 15 bases between. CDR3 length: 14 amino acids. The CDR3 bases are TGTGCCAGTATAGCGGGGACCCAGAACACTGAAGCTTTCTTT. Translation: CASIAGTQNTEAFF.

The chain uses TRBV7-9 and TRBJ1-2; 7 bases fit TRBD1. V lost 0 bases, J lost 8 bases, and 9 bases stayed unmatched. The CDR3 has 15 residues. CDR1 is SEHNR, CDR2 FQNEAQ, per germline (reference sequence). This CDR3 reads CASSLAEGGERGYTF. The CDR3 DNA reads TGTGCCAGCAGCTTAGCGGAAGGGGGCGAGAGAGGCTACACCTTC. The whole variable domain, remainder taken from reference TRBV7-9 and TRBJ1-2, is DTGVSQNPRHKITKRGQNVTFRCDPISEHNRLYWYRQTLGQGPEFLTYFQNEAQLEKSRLLSDRFSAERPKGSFSTLEIQRTEQGDSAMYLCASSLAEGGERGYTFGSGTRLTVV.

This sequence joins TRBV12-3 or TRBV12-4 and TRBJ1-1; no clear D. This CDR3 has 13 amino acids. V was trimmed by 5 bases and J by 0 bases, leaving 7 bases between them. The DNA for the CDR3 is TGTGCCAGCAGTCTAGTATTGAACACTGAAGCTTTCTTT. Encoded protein: CASSLVLNTEAFF.

The rearrangement links TRBV9 to TRBJ2-7, with D maybe TRBD2 (6 bases). Germline CDR1 reads SGDLS; CDR2 reads YYNGEE. This CDR3 is built from 14 residues. V lost 4 bases and J 5 bases, leaving 16 bases between the germline ends. CDR3 in amino acids: CASSRRDWSDEQYF. CDR3 nucleotides: TGTGCCAGCAGCCGCCGGGACTGGTCGGACGAGCAGTACTTC.

The gene calls are TRBV29-1 and TRBJ2-1; D may be TRBD1 (6 bases). Trimming removed 7 bases at V and 5 bases at J, with 9 bases between. The CDR3 contains 11 residues. The germline V gene has CDR1 SQVTM and CDR2 ANQGSEA. The CDR3 loop is CSGTDNNEQFF. CDR3 DNA: TGCAGCGGGACAGATAACAATGAGCAGTTCTTC.

The chain employs TRBV15 and TRBJ1-1, with D unresolved. This CDR3 has 13 residues. The V gene's germline CDR1 is LNHNV and CDR2 YYDKDF (reference sequence). V was trimmed by 0 bases and J by 10 bases, leaving 12 bases between them. The CDR3 loop reads CATSRDLLPPAFF. CDR3 DNA sequence: TGTGCCACCAGCAGAGACTTACTTCCGCCAGCTTTCTTT.

This clone was seen a few times. The rearrangement joins TRBV9 to TRBJ2-7; 12 nucleotides match TRBD1. This CDR3 region has 17 residues. Looked up from germline, CDR1 is SGDLS and CDR2 is YYNGEE. V lost 0 bases and J lost 3; bases outside the gene matches: 7. CDR3 in DNA: TGTGCCAGCAGCGTAGGCCCCGGGACAGGGGGCGTCTACGAGCAGTACTTC. Amino acids: CASSVGPGTGGVYEQYF.

This chain's CDR3 is CASSPGANSYEQYF. DNA for the CDR3: TGTGCCAGCTCACCAGGGGCCAACTCCTACGAGCAGTACTTC. This rearrangement joins TRBV18 to TRBJ2-7; perhaps TRBD1 as D (5 bases). The CDR3 sequence is 14 residues long. Trimming pared 2 bases from V and 0 bases from J, leaving 8 bases between. CDR1 and CDR2 from the germline V gene are KGHSH and LQKENI.

This chain uses TRBV3-1 (or the pseudogene TRBV3-2) with TRBJ2-2; tentative D call: TRBD2 (6 bases). Germline V gene lookup returns CDR1 LGHDT and CDR2 YNNKEL (reference sequence). Trimming removed 1 base at V and 1 base at J, with 16 bases between. This CDR3 spans 18 amino acids. The CDR3 DNA is TGTGCCAGCAGCCAAGTTATGCTCCTGGGGGGGAACACCGGGGAGCTGTTTTTT. Protein sequence: CASSQVMLLGGNTGELFF.

The chain couples TRBV7-3 to TRBJ2-1, with a weak D call TRBD2 (5 bases). Trimming stripped 4 bases from V and 6 bases from J, with 13 bases between. Per the germline V gene, CDR1 is SGHTA and CDR2 is FQGTGA. CDR3 length equals 14 residues. In nucleotides, the CDR3 is TGTGCCAGCAGCTATACCGGGATCACCAATGAGCAGTTCTTC. The encoded protein is CASSYTGITNEQFF. Full variable domain (rest looked up from reference TRBV7-3 and TRBJ2-1): GAGVSQTPSNKVTEKGKYVELRCDPISGHTALYWYRQSLGQGPEFLIYFQGTGAADDSGLPNDRFFAVRPEGSVSTLKIQRTERGDSAVYLCASSYTGITNEQFFGPGTRLTVL.

The V call is TRBV5-1, the J call TRBJ2-2; D is perhaps TRBD2 (5 bases). The CDR3 loop spans 14 amino acids. CDR1 is SGHRS and CDR2 is YFSETQ in the germline V gene. Trimming stripped 5 bases from V and 5 bases from J, with 13 bases between. CDR3 amino acids: CASSPRTDTGELFF. CDR3 DNA: TGCGCCAGCAGTCCGCGGACTGATACCGGGGAGCTGTTTTTT. Full variable domain (rest looked up from reference TRBV5-1 and TRBJ2-2): KAGVTQTPRYLIKTRGQQVTLSCSPISGHRSVSWYQQTPGQGLQFLFEYFSETQRNKGNFPGRFSGRQFSNSRSEMNVSTLELGDSALYLCASSPRTDTGELFFGEGSRLTVL.